This T cell receptor (beta chain) is from a study of CD8 T cells in ankylosing spondylitis. The table lists this clonotype with a few counts. What it binds is not known. J was trimmed by 12 bases and V by 0 bases; bases with no gene match: 7. Germline CDR1 and CDR2: DFQATT and SNEGSKA (reference sequence). The CDR3 runs 13 residues. TCRdb re-analysed the 5' RACE reads in MiXCR, keeping a single row per CDR3 protein. The sample lists over 700,000 distinct CDR3 sequences; around 20% were seen once. Study findings and constraints: What appeared characteristic of ankylosing spondylitis blood was a TCR beta motif of about eight highly homologous variants.

Sequences were obtained from blood, either unsorted or a sorted T cell fraction (not recorded which). This TCR was recovered from a male donor with ankylosing spondylitis. The rearrangement joins TRBV20-1 to TRBJ2-1, with 8 nucleotides matching TRBD2. CDR3 nucleotide sequence: TGCAGTGCTAGAGATCAGCTCCGGGAGGGGCAGTTCTTC. Translation gives CSARDQLREGQFF.